The clone carrying this TCR beta chain occurred a few times. Its target is not known. The second PCR ran about 6 to 11 cycles with a sample-barcoded 5' primer and J-beta primers. The study obtained at least 3 million CDR3-containing paired-end reads from every sample. TCRdb processed the 5' RACE reads anew with MiXCR; each CDR3 protein has one entry. Among 250,000 to 300,000 distinct CDR3 sequences listed, roughly 27% were seen once. These data come from a study of blood T cells in healthy people across ages. The CDR3 contains 15 residues. The germline gives CDR1 SGHRS, CDR2 YFSETQ. Overall study findings and caveats: Changes in expanded clonotypes were possibly confounded, as the CMV status of donors was unknown. Older age coincided with a roughly linear decline in TCR beta diversity per million T cells. The authors considered diversity estimates from one million T cells to be underestimates.

Sequencing was carried out using blood. The receptor's source is a woman in her 70s in good health. This chain links TRBV5-1 with TRBJ2-5, with D possibly matching TRBD2 (6 bases). The J call may be mistaken, given a closer DNA end match to TRBJ2-1. For the CDR3, the DNA is TGCGCCAGCAGCTCGACTAGAGGTATTATCGATGAGCAGTTCTTC. It translates to CASSSTRGIIDEQFF.